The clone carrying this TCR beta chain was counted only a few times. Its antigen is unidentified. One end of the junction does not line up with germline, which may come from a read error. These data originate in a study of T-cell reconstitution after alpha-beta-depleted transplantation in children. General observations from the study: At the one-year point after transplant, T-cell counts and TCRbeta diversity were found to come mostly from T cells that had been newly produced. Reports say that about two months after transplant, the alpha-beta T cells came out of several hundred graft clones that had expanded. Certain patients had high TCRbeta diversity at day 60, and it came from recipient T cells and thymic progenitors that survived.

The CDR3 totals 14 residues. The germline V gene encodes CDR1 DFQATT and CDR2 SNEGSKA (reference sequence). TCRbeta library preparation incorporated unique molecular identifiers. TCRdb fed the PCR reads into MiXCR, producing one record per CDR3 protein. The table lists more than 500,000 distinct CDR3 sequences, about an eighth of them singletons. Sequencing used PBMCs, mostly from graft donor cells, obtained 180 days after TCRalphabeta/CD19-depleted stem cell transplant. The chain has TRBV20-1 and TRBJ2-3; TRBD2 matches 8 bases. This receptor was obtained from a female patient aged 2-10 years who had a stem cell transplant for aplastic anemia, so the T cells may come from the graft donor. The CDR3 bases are TGTTCGGTCGAGGGCGGGAGGTTTGCAGATACGCAGTATTTT. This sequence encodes CSVEGGRFADTQYF.